This T cell receptor (beta chain) stems from a study of T cell repertoires in cytomegalovirus infection. Study findings and constraints: What dominated the ex vivo response were HLA-C-restricted CMV-specific TCR beta clonotypes.

Trimming at V came to 3 bases and at J to 8 bases, leaving 8 bases not matched to a gene. Germline V gene lookup returns CDR1 MNHNS and CDR2 SASEGT. This CDR3 is 15 amino acids long. In the case of this clonotype: The antigen remains unidentified.

TCRdb itself ran the reads through MiXCR, one entry per CDR3 protein. The data hold about 830,000 distinct CDR3 sequences, with around a third observed a single time. The sample here was cultured CD8+ T cells from PBMCs, taken from culture after CMV antigen stimulation. This TCR derives from a human donor in good health (CMV status not recorded). Some clones in this sample may be carry-over from other donors' samples. The V call is TRBV6-1, the J call TRBJ2-1, with TRBD1 matching over 9 bases. The CDR3 here is CASSDGGQGWHEQFF. The DNA for the CDR3 is TGTGCCAGCAGTGACGGGGGACAGGGTTGGCATGAGCAGTTCTTC.